This T cell receptor beta chain was captured in a study of Graves' ophthalmopathy and Graves' hyperthyroidism. As for the study in general: Stable hyperthyroidism referred to disease that showed no ophthalmopathy within 18 months of follow-up. Study results and caveats: A majority of expanded thyroid clonotypes exceeding 0.001 frequency were likewise present in blood.

This CDR3 has 13 residues. V was trimmed by 5 bases and J by 4 bases, leaving 11 bases between them. A note on this clonotype: Antigen unknown.

Participants with hyperthyroidism, aged 18 to 65, were newly diagnosed with under 2 months' duration. Researchers took RNA transcripts and amplified TCR beta CDR3 regions from them. HTBI primers primed a first-round RT-PCR, and a second-round multiplex PCR followed. One entry per CDR3 protein, called by TCRdb with MiXCR from the multiplex PCR reads. The sample yields 1 million to 1.3 million distinct CDR3 sequences, 36% seen once. V gene TRBV12-3 or TRBV12-4 combines with J gene TRBJ1-2; D may be TRBD1 (6 bases). The sequenced material came from peripheral blood or thyroid tissue (not recorded which). This receptor was obtained from an adult man with Graves' hyperthyroidism. The CDR3 spells CASSHGGPYGYTF. The CDR3 nucleotides are TGTGCCAGCAGTCATGGGGGGCCCTATGGCTACACCTTC.